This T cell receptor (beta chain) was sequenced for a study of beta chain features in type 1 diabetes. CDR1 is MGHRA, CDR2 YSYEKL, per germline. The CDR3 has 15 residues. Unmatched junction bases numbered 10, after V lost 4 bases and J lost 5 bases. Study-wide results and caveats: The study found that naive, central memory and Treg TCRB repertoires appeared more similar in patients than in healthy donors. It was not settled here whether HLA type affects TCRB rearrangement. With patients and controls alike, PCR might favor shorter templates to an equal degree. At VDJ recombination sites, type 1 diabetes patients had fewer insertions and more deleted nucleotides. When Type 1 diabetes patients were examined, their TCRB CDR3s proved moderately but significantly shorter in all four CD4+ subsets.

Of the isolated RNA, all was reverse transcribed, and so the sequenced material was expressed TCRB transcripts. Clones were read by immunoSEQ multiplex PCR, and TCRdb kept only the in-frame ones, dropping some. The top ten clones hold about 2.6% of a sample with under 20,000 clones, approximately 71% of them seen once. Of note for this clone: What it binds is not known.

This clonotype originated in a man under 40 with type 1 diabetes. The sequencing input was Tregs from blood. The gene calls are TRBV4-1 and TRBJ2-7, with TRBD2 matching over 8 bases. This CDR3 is CASSRGSGGADEQYF. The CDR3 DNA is TGCGCCAGCAGCCGGGGCTCGGGGGGGGCCGACGAGCAGTACTTC.